Below, 16 T cell receptor beta chains from the same sample are listed, as sequenced in a study of patients and donors after allogeneic stem cell transplantation. TCRdb passed the RT-PCR reads through MiXCR, listing each CDR3 protein once. This sample carries approximately 160,000 distinct CDR3 sequences, about 32% of them seen once, and the ten largest clones take 3.2%. Material for sequencing was blood, either unsorted or a sorted T cell fraction (not recorded which). The origin of the receptors is a human donor who was either an allogeneic HSCT recipient or a stem cell or donor lymphocyte infusion donor (not recorded which). It is not recorded whose cells these are; they may come from a transplant donor.

This clonotype appeared a few times. The J gene is TRBJ2-2, the V gene TRBV12-3 or TRBV12-4, with D unclear. V lost 5 bases, J lost 0 bases, and 10 bases lay in between. This CDR3 is 15 amino acids long. The CDR3 bases are TGTGCCAGCAGTCCCCGGAACGCGAACACCGGGGAGCTGTTTTTT. As protein: CASSPRNANTGELFF.

This clonotype appeared a few times. The chain links TRBV7-9 to TRBJ2-1; D is undetermined. Germline V gene data show CDR1 as SEHNR and CDR2 as FQNEAQ (reference sequence). The V and J ends lost 7 bases and 6 bases respectively, with 13 bases between them. The length of the CDR3 is 13 residues. As DNA, the CDR3 is TGTGCCAGCACTAGGTGGGTAGGCAATGAGCAGTTCTTC. This gives the protein CASTRWVGNEQFF. Together with reference TRBV7-9 and TRBJ2-1, the CDR3 gives the full variable domain: DTGVSQNPRHKITKRGQNVTFRCDPISEHNRLYWYRQTLGQGPEFLTYFQNEAQLEKSRLLSDRFSAERPKGSFSTLEIQRTEQGDSAMYLCASTRWVGNEQFFGPGTRLTVL.

Comments on this clonotype: A read error may be the cause here, since a much bigger clone is one base away. J is TRBJ1-5 and V is TRBV6-5; D unresolved. Per the germline V gene, CDR1 is MNHEY and CDR2 is SVGAGI. The CDR3 sequence is 15 residues long. CDR3 coding DNA: TGTGCCAACAGTTACTCGATAGCCCTAAATCAGCCCCAGCATTTT. This translates into CANSYSIALNQPQHF.

This clonotype occurred a few times. The germline gene is not matched at one end of the junction; a read error may be the cause. The gene calls are TRBV7-7 and TRBJ2-2, with a weak D call TRBD2 (6 bases). Per germline, CDR1 SSHAT and CDR2 FNYEAQ (reference sequence). This CDR3 comprises 16 residues. CDR3 amino acids: CASSVSSAGSTGELFF. In nucleotides, the CDR3 is TGTGCTAGCAGCGTATCGTCGGCCGGGAGCACCGGGGAGCTGTTTTTT.

The CDR3 DNA reads as TGCGCCAGCAGCTCGGGTCCGTCCTCGAGGAACACCATATATTTT. Its translation is CASSSGPSSRNTIYF. The rearrangement uses TRBV5-1 and TRBJ1-3; D not resolved. In germline, CDR1 is SGHRS, CDR2 YFSETQ. The CDR3 is 15 residues long. Trimming removed 3 bases at V and 7 bases at J, with 17 bases between.

The chain combines TRBV13 with TRBJ2-7; D is undetermined. The CDR3 loop spans 12 amino acids. In germline, CDR1 is PRHDT, CDR2 FYEKMQ (reference sequence). Trimming shortened V by 1 base and J by 5 bases, and 6 bases separated the two germline ends. Here the CDR3 DNA reads TGTGCCAGCAGCTTAGCGAGAAACGAGCAGTACTTC. It specifies CASSLARNEQYF.

This clonotype was detected only a few times. The chain joins TRBV6-5 to TRBJ1-2; the match to TRBD1 covers 9 bases. CDR1 and CDR2 from the germline V gene are MNHEY and SVGAGI. This CDR3 comprises 13 residues. V lost 2 bases, J lost 8 bases, and 3 bases stayed unmatched. The CDR3 bases are TGTGCCAGCAGTTACGGACAGGGGCACGGCTACACCTTC. It specifies CASSYGQGHGYTF.

The CDR3 is CASSQDRKFF. CDR3 bases: TGTGCCAGCAGCCAAGATCGGAAGTTCTTC. V and J are TRBV4-2 and TRBJ2-1; no definite D call. From germline, CDR1 is LGHNA and CDR2 YNFKEQ. Trimming removed 0 bases at V and 14 bases at J, with 5 bases between. This CDR3 is built from 10 residues.

This clonotype appeared a few times. This rearrangement joins TRBV5-1 to TRBJ2-3, with 7 bases aligning to TRBD1. CDR1 is SGHRS, CDR2 YFSETQ, per germline. The trim removed 4 bases at V and 4 bases at J, leaving 9 bases unmatched. The length of the CDR3 is 15 residues. CDR3 bases: TGCGCCAGCAGCCAGGGACAGACAAGGGCAGATACGCAGTATTTT. Protein sequence: CASSQGQTRADTQYF.

This clonotype was seen only a few times. The chain links TRBV30 to TRBJ1-2; maybe TRBD1 (6 bases). Germline CDR1 is GTSNPN and CDR2 is SVGIG (reference sequence). This CDR3 contains 14 residues. V lost 4 bases to trimming and J lost 5 bases, with 17 bases between them. CDR3 region: CAWTRPGAGYGYTF. CDR3 DNA: TGTGCCTGGACCCGACCGGGGGCTGGGTATGGCTACACCTTC.

This clonotype was observed a few times. The chain uses TRBV5-5 and TRBJ1-2; no reliable D call. Trimming pared 4 bases from V and 0 bases from J, leaving 10 bases between. This CDR3 is 14 amino acids long. CDR1 and CDR2 (germline): SGHKS, YYEKEE (reference sequence). CDR3 loop: CASSPWVSNYGYTF. The CDR3 nucleotides read TGTGCCAGCAGCCCCTGGGTTTCTAACTATGGCTACACCTTC.

This clonotype showed up many times. The chain combines TRBV12-3 or TRBV12-4 with TRBJ1-4; maybe TRBD1 (5 bases). V was cut by 6 bases and J by 1 base, with 12 bases left in between. The CDR3 runs 15 residues. The CDR3 region is CASSRMQGTNEKLFF. The CDR3, as DNA: TGTGCCAGCAGCCGAATGCAGGGAACTAATGAAAAACTGTTTTTT.

The chain uses TRBV30 and TRBJ1-1; TRBD1 aligns across 7 bases. This CDR3 contains 15 residues. Germline-derived CDR1 and CDR2 are GTSNPN and SVGIG (reference sequence). Germline trimming cut 1 base from V and 5 bases from J; bases unmatched to any gene: 10. The CDR3 region has the DNA TGTGCCTGGAGTGGGTTAGGGGGCCGAGGAACTGAAGCTTTCTTT. It is translated as CAWSGLGGRGTEAFF.

The chain is built from TRBV5-1 and TRBJ2-1; TRBD2 agrees at 13 bases. The CDR3 has 16 residues. The junction had 3 bases not matched to a gene; V was cut back by 2 bases and J by 4 bases. CDR1 SGHRS and CDR2 YFSETQ come from the germline V gene. CDR3 loop: CASSFPGLAGYNEQFF. The CDR3 DNA sequence: TGCGCCAGCAGCTTCCCGGGACTAGCGGGATACAATGAGCAGTTCTTC.

V and J are TRBV6-9 and TRBJ1-1; D is unresolved. Germline V gene data show CDR1 as MNHGY and CDR2 as SVAAGI. The CDR3 length is 15 residues. The V gene lost 5 bases and the J gene lost 3 bases, with 16 bases spanning the gap. The CDR3 is CASSHGPWRDTEAFF. DNA of the CDR3: TGTGCCAGCAGTCACGGCCCCTGGAGAGACACTGAAGCTTTCTTT.

This clonotype came up a few times. This sequence joins TRBV5-1 and TRBJ1-2; weak D call: TRBD1 (5 bases). The germline gives CDR1 SGHRS, CDR2 YFSETQ. V was pared by 1 base and J by 3 bases, with 10 bases between. The CDR3 extends over 14 amino acids. CDR3 sequence reads: CASSLLPGDYGYTF. The DNA of the CDR3 is TGCGCCAGCAGCTTGTTACCGGGGGACTATGGCTACACCTTC.